One and the same sample provided the 5 T cell receptor beta chains below, sequenced in a study of cytomegalovirus exposure and HLA in healthy donors. PCR amplification relied on 60 Vbeta primers (plus 13 Jbeta primers). Repertoires were generated with immunoSEQ multiplex PCR, while TCRdb's copy carries only in-frame clones and drops some. Here the sample spans about 110,000 clones, about 75% being singletons. The sample consisted of PBMCs. Receptors originate from a male donor in good health and CMV-seropositive.

This chain joins TRBV20-1 and TRBJ2-7, with 8 bases identical to TRBD2. The germline V gene encodes CDR1 DFQATT and CDR2 SNEGSKA (reference sequence). The CDR3 has 11 residues. V was clipped by 6 bases and J by 6 bases; unmatched bases: 4. CDR3: CSASGTSEQYF. The CDR3 nucleotides are TGCAGTGCGTCCGGGACTAGCGAGCAGTACTTC.

The DNA of the CDR3 is TGTGCCAGCAGCTTTTCTGACAGTGGGACTGAAGCTTTCTTT. Translated, it gives CASSFSDSGTEAFF. The chain is built from TRBV7-8 and TRBJ1-1, with D possibly matching TRBD1 (5 bases). V was trimmed by 3 bases and J by 5 bases, leaving 13 bases between them. Germline V gene sequence: CDR1 SGHVS, CDR2 FQNEAQ. This CDR3 comprises 14 residues.

This clone came up once. The V gene is TRBV28, the J gene TRBJ2-1, with 7 bases aligning to TRBD2. With 1 base clipped from V and 5 bases from J, the junction kept 26 bases outside the gene matches. The CDR3 extends over 22 amino acids. Per germline, CDR1 MDHEN and CDR2 SYDVKM. CDR3: CASSLYHFRSGTALSFHNEQFF. CDR3 bases: TGTGCCAGCAGTTTATACCATTTTCGGAGCGGGACGGCATTGAGCTTCCACAATGAGCAGTTCTTC.

This clone turned up a few times. This chain links TRBV7-6 with TRBJ1-5, with D uncertain. Germline CDR1 and CDR2: SGHVS and FNYEAQ. V was clipped by 5 bases and J by 4 bases, with 6 bases between them. The CDR3 runs to 12 residues. This chain's CDR3 is CASSHTNQPQHF. The CDR3 DNA follows: TGTGCCAGCAGCCATACTAATCAGCCCCAGCATTTT.

This rearrangement joins TRBV5-4 to TRBJ2-1; TRBD2 is a possible D gene (5 bases). The CDR3 runs 14 residues. The V end lost 5 bases, the J end lost 3 bases, and 12 bases lay between the germline ends. Germline assignment: CDR1 SGHNT and CDR2 YYREEE (reference sequence). CDR3 bases: TGTGCCAGCAGTTCTACTAGTTTCTACAATGAGCAGTTCTTC. It encodes CASSSTSFYNEQFF.